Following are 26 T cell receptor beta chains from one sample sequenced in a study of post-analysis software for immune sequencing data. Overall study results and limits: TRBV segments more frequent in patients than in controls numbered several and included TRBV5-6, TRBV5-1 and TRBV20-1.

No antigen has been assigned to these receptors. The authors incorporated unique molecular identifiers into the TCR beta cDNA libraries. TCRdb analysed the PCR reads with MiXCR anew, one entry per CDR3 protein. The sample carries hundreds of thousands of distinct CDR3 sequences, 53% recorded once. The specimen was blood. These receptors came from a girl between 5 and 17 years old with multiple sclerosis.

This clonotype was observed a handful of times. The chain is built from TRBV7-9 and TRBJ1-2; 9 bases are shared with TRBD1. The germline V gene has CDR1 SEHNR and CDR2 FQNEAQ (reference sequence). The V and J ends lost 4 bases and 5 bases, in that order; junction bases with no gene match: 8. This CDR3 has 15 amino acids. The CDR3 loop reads CASSWPDRGVYGYTF. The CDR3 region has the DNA TGTGCCAGCAGCTGGCCGGACAGGGGAGTTTATGGCTACACCTTC.

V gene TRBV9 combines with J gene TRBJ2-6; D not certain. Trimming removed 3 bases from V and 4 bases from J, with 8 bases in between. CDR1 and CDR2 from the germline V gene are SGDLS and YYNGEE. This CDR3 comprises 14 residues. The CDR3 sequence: CASSEGPGANVLTF. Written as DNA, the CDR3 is TGTGCCAGCAGCGAAGGGCCAGGGGCCAACGTCCTGACTTTC.

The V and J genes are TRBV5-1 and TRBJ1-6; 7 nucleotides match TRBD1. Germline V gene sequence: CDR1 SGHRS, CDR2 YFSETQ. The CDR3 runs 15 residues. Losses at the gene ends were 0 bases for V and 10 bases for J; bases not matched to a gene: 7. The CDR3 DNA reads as TGCGCCAGCAGCTTGGGACAGGGAATAGTCTCACCCCTCCACTTT. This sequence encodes CASSLGQGIVSPLHF.

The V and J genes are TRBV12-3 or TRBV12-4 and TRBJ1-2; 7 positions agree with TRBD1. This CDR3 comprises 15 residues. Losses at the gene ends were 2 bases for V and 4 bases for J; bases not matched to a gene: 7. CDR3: CASSLTGQATYGYTF. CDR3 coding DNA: TGTGCCAGCAGTTTAACCGGACAGGCGACCTATGGCTACACCTTC.

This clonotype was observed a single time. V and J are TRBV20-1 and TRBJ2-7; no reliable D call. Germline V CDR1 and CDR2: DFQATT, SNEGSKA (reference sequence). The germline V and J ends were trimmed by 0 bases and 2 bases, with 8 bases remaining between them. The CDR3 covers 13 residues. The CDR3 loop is CSARDLVTYEQYF. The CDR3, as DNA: TGCAGTGCTAGAGACCTAGTTACCTACGAGCAGTACTTC.

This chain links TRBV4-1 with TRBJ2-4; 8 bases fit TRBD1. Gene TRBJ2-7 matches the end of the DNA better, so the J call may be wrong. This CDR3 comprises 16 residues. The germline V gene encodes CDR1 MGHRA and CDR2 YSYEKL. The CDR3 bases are TGCGCCAGCAGCCAACAGGGACAGGAACATTCCTACGAGCAGTACTTC. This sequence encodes CASSQQGQEHSYEQYF.

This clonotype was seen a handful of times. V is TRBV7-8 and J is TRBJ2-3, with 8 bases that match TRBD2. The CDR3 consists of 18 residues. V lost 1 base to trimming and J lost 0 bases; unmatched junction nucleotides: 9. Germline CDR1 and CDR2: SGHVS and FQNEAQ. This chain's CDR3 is CASSLDTGGPVSTDTQYF. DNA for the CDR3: TGTGCCAGCAGCTTAGATACGGGAGGGCCCGTAAGCACAGATACGCAGTATTTT.

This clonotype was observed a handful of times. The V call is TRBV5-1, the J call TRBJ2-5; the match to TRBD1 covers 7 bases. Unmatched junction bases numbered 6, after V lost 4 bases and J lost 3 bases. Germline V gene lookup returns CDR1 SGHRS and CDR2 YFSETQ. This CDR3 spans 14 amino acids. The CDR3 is CASSERDRKETQYF. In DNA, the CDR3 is TGCGCCAGCAGCGAACGGGACAGAAAAGAGACCCAGTACTTC.

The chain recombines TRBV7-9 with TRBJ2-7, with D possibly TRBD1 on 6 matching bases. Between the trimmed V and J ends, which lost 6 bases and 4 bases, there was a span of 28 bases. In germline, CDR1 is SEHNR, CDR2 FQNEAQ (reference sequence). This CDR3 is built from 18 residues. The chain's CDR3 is CASSSGAPNPQSEYEQYF. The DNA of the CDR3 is TGTGCCAGCAGTTCAGGGGCCCCGAACCCTCAATCAGAGTACGAGCAGTACTTC.

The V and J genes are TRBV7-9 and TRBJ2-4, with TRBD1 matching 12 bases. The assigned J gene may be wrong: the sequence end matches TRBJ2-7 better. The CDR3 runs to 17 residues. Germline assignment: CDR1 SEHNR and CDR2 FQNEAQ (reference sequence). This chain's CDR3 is CASSPGTGGTKTYEQYF. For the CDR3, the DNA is TGTGCCAGCAGCCCCGGGACAGGGGGCACCAAAACCTACGAGCAGTACTTC.

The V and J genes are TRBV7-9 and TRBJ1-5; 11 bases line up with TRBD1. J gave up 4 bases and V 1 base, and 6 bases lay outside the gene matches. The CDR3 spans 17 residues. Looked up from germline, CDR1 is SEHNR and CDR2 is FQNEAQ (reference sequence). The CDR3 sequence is CASSLVFGTGGNQPQHF. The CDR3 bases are TGTGCCAGCAGCTTAGTTTTCGGGACAGGGGGAAATCAGCCCCAGCATTTT. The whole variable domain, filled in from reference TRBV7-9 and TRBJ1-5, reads DTGVSQNPRHKITKRGQNVTFRCDPISEHNRLYWYRQTLGQGPEFLTYFQNEAQLEKSRLLSDRFSAERPKGSFSTLEIQRTEQGDSAMYLCASSLVFGTGGNQPQHFGDGTRLSIL.

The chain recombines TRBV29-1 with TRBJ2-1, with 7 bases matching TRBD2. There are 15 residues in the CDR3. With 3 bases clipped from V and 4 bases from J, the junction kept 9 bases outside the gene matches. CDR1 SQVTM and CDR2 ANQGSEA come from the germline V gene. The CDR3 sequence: CSVDAAASGYNEQFF. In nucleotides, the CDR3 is TGCAGCGTTGATGCGGCGGCTAGCGGTTACAATGAGCAGTTCTTC.

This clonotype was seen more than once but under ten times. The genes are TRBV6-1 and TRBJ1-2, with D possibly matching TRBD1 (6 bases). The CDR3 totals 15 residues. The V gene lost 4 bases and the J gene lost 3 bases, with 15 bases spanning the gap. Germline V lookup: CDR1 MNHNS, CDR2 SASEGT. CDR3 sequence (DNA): TGTGCCAGCAGTGGAACAGGGTTAGTGTACTATGGCTACACCTTC. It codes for CASSGTGLVYYGYTF.

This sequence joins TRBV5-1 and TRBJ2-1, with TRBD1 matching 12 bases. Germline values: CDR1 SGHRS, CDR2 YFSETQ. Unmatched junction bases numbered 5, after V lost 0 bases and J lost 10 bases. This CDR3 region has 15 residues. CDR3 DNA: TGCGCCAGCAGCTTGGGGGACAGGGGGCTAAGAGAGCAGTTCTTC. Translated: CASSLGDRGLREQFF.

The CDR3 DNA is TGTGCCAGCAGTGCCTGGAGGAGCTCCTACAATGAGCAGTTCTTC. Protein sequence: CASSAWRSSYNEQFF. The chain employs TRBV6-5 and TRBJ2-1, with D perhaps TRBD2 (5 bases). The CDR3 sequence is 15 residues long. The germline gives CDR1 MNHEY, CDR2 SVGAGI. Trimming took off 5 bases at V and 0 bases at J, with 11 bases between the two ends.

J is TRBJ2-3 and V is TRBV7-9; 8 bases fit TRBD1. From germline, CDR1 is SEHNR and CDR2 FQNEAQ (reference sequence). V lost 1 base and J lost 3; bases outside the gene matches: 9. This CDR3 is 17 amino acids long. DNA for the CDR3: TGTGCCAGCAGCTTAGAGGCGACAGGGGTCTGGACAGATACGCAGTATTTT. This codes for CASSLEATGVWTDTQYF.

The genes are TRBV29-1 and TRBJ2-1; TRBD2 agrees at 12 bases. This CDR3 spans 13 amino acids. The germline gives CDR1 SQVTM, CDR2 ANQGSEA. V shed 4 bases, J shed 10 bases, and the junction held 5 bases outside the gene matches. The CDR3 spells CSVGRTSGAEQFF. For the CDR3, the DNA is TGCAGCGTTGGTAGGACTAGCGGGGCGGAGCAGTTCTTC.

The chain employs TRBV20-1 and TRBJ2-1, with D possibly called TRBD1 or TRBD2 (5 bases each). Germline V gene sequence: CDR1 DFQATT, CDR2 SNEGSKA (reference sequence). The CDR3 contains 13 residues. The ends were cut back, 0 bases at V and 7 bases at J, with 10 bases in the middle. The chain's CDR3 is CSARDRWGNEQFF. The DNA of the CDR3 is TGCAGTGCTAGAGATAGGTGGGGGAATGAGCAGTTCTTC.

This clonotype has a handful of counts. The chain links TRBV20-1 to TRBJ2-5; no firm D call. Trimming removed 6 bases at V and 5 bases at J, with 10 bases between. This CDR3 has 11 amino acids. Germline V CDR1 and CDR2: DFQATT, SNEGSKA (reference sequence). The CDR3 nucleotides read TGCAGTGCCAACCTGGGGGAGACCCAGTACTTC. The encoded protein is CSANLGETQYF.

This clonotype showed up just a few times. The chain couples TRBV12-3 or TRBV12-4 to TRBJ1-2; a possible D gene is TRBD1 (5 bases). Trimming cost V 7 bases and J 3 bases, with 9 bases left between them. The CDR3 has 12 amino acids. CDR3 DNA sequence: TGTGCCAGCAAGGGAGGGGACTATGGCTACACCTTC. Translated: CASKGGDYGYTF.

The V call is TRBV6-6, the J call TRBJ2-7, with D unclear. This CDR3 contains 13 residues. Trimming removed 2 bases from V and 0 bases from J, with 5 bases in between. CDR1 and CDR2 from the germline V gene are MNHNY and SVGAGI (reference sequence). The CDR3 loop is CASSYLNSYEQYF. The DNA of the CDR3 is TGTGCCAGCAGTTACCTGAACTCCTACGAGCAGTACTTC.

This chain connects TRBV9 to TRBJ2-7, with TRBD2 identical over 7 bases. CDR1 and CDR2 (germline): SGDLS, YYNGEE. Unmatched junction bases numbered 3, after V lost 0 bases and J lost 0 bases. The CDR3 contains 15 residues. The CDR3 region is CASSVEAGSSYEQYF. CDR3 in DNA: TGTGCCAGCAGCGTAGAAGCGGGGAGCTCCTACGAGCAGTACTTC.

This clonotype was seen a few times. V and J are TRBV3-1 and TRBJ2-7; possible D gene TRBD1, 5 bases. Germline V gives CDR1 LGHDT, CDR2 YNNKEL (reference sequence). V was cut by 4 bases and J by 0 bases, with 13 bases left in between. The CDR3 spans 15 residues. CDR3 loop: CASSRGQASSYEQYF. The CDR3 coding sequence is TGTGCCAGCAGCCGTGGACAAGCAAGCTCCTACGAGCAGTACTTC.

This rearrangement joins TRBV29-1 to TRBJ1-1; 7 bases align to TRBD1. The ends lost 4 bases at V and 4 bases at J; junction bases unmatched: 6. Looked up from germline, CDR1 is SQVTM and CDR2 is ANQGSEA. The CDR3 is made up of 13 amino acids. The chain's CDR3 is CSVVAAGGTEAFF. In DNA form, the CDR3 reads TGCAGCGTTGTGGCCGCAGGGGGCACTGAAGCTTTCTTT. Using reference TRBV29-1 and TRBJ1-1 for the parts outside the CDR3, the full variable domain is SAVISQKPSRDICQRGTSLTIQCQVDSQVTMMFWYRQQPGQSLTLIATANQGSEATYESGFVIDKFPISRPNLTFSTLTVSNMSPEDSSIYLCSVVAAGGTEAFFGQGTRLTVV.

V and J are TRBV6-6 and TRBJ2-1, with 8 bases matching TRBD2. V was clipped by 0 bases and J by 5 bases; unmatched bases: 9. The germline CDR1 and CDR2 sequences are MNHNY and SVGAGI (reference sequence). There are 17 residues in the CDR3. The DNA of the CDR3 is TGTGCCAGCAGTTACTCTCCTCACGGGAGGGGGGACAATGAGCAGTTCTTC. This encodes CASSYSPHGRGDNEQFF.

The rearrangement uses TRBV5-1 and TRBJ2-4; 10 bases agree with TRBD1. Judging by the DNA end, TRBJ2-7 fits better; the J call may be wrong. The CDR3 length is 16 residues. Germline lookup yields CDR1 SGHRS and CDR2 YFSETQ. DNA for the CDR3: TGCGCCAGCAGCTGGGGGGACAGGGGAATTAGGAACGAGCAGTACTTC. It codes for CASSWGDRGIRNEQYF.